What follows describes a single TCR beta chain. Using its own MiXCR run on the RT-PCR reads, TCRdb lists one record per CDR3 protein. This sample has approximately 570,000 distinct CDR3 sequences, with around 8% found just once. V trimming: 6 bases; J trimming: 4 bases; junction bases outside the gene matches: 4. CDR3 length: 13 amino acids. This sample is drawn from a study of response to subunit inactivated influenza vaccine. The genes are TRBV12-3 or TRBV12-4 and TRBJ2-7; 9 bases are a match to TRBD1. This specimen consisted of PBMCs from blood, obtained roughly 24 months after vaccination. This TCR came from a man in his fifties or sixties who received an inactivated influenza vaccine. The CDR3 reads CASRTDRGYEQYF. In DNA form, the CDR3 reads TGTGCCAGCAGGACAGACAGGGGGTACGAGCAGTACTTC.